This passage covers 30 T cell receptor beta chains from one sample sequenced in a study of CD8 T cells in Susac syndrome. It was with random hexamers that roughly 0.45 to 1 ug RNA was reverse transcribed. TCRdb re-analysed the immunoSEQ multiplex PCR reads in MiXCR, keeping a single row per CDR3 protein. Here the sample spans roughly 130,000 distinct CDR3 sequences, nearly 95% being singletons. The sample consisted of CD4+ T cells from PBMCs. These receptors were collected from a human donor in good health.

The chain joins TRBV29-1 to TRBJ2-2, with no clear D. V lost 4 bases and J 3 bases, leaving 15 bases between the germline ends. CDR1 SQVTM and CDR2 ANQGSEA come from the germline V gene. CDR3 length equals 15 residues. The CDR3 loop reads CSVADMRPDTGELFF. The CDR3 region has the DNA TGCAGCGTTGCGGATATGCGCCCCGACACCGGGGAGCTGTTTTTT.

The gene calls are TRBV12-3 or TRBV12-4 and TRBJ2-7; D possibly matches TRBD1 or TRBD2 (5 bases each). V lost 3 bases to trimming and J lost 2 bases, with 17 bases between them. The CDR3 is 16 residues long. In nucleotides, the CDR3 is TGTGCCAGCAGTTTTACCTCAGGGCTGGGAGCCTACGAGCAGTACTTC. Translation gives CASSFTSGLGAYEQYF.

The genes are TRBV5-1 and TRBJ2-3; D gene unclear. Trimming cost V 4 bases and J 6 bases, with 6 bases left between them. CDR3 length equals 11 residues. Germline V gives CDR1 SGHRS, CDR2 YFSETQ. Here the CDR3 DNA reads TGCGCCAGCAGCGCAATGGATACGCAGTATTTT. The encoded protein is CASSAMDTQYF.

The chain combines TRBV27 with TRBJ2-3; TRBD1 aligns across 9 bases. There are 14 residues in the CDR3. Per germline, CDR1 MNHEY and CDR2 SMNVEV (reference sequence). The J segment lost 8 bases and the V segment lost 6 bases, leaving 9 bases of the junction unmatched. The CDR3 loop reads CASRRGQGGGTQYF. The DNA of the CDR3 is TGTGCCAGCAGGAGGGGACAGGGCGGAGGTACGCAGTATTTT.

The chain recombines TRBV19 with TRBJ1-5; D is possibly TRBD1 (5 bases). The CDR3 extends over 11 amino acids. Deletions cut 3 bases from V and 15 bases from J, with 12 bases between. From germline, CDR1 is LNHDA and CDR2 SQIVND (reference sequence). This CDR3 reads CASSMQGAVHF. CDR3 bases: TGTGCCAGTAGTATGCAGGGTGCCGTGCATTTT.

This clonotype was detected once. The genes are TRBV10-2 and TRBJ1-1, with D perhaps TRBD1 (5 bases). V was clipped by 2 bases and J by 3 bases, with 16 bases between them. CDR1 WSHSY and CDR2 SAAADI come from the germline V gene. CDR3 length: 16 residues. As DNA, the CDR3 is TGCGCCAGCAGTGAGCCGAGACAGAGAGTAGACACTGAAGCTTTCTTT. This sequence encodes CASSEPRQRVDTEAFF.

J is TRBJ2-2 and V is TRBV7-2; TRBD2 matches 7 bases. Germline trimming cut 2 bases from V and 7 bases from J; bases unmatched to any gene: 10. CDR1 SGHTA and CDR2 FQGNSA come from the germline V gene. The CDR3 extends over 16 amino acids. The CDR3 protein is CASSLFGEGQGGELFF. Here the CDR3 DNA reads TGTGCCAGCAGCTTATTTGGGGAGGGCCAAGGCGGGGAGCTGTTTTTT.

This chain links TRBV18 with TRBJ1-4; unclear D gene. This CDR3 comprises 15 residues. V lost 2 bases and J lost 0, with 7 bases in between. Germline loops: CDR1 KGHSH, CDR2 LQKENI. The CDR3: CASSPGSTTNEKLFF. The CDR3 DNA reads TGTGCCAGCTCACCAGGCAGCACAACTAATGAAAAACTGTTTTTT.

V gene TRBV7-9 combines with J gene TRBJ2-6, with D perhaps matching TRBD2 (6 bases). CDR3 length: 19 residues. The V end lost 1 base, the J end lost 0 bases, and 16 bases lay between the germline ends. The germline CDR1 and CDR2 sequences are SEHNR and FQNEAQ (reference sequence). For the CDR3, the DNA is TGTGCCAGCAGCTTAGAGGTGCGGGGTTTCCCCTCTGGGGCCAACGTCCTGACTTTC. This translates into CASSLEVRGFPSGANVLTF.

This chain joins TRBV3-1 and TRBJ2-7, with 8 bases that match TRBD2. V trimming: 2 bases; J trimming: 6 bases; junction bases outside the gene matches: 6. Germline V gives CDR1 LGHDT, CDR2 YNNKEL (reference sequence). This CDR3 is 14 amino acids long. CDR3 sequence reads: CASSQMAGGSEQYF. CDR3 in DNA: TGTGCCAGCAGCCAAATGGCGGGAGGAAGCGAGCAGTACTTC.

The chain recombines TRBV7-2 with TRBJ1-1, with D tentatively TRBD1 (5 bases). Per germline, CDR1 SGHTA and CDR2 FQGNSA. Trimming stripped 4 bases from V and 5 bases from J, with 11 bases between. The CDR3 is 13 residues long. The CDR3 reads CASSSTGWTEAFF. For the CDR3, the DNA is TGTGCCAGCAGCTCCACAGGTTGGACTGAAGCTTTCTTT.

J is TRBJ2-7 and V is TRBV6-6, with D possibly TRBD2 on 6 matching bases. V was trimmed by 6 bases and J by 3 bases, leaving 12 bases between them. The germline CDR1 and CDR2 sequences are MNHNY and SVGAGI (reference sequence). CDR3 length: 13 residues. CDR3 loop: CASRIGSDYEQYF. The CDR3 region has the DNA TGTGCCAGCAGGATCGGGAGTGACTACGAGCAGTACTTC.

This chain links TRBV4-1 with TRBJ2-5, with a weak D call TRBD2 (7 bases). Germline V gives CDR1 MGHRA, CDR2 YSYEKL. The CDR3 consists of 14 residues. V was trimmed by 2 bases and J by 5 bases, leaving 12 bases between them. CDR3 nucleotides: TGCGCCAGCAGCCAACGGGGGGCCGTCGAGACCCAGTACTTC. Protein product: CASSQRGAVETQYF.

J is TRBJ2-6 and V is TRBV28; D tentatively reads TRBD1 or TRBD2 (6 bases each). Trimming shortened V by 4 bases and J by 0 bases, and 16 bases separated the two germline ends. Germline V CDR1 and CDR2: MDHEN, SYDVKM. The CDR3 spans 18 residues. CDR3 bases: TGTGCCAGCAGTTCGTCCGGGGGCAGGAGCTCTGGGGCCAACGTCCTGACTTTC. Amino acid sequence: CASSSSGGRSSGANVLTF. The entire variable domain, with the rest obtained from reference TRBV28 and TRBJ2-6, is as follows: DVKVTQSSRYLVKRTGEKVFLECVQDMDHENMFWYRQDPGLGLRLIYFSYDVKMKEKGDIPEGYSVSREKKERFSLILESASTNQTSMYLCASSSSGGRSSGANVLTFGAGSRLTVL.

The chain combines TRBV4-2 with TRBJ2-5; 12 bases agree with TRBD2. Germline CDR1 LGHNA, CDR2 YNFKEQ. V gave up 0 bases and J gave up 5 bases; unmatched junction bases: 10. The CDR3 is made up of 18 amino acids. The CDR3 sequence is CASSQDGLAGGSRETQYF. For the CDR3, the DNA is TGTGCCAGCAGCCAAGATGGCCTAGCGGGGGGGAGTAGGGAGACCCAGTACTTC.

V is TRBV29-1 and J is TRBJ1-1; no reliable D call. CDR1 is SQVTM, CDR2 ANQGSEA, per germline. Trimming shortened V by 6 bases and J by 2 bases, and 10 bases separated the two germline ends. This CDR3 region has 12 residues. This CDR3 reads CSVRHLNTEAFF. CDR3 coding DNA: TGCAGCGTCCGACACCTTAACACTGAAGCTTTCTTT.

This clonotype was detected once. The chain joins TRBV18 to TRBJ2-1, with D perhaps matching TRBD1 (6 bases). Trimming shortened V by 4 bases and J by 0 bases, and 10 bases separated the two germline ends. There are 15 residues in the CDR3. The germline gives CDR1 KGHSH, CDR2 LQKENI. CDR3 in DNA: TGTGCCAGCTCACGGACGGACAGCTCCTACAATGAGCAGTTCTTC. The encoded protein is CASSRTDSSYNEQFF.

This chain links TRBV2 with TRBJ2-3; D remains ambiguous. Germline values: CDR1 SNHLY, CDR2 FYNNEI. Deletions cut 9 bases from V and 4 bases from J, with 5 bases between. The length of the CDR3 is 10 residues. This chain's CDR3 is CASRADTQYF. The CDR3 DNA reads TGTGCCAGTAGGGCAGATACGCAGTATTTT. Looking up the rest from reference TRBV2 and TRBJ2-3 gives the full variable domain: EPEVTQTPSHQVTQMGQEVILRCVPISNHLYFYWYRQILGQKVEFLVSFYNNEISEKSEIFDDQFSVERPDGSNFTLKIRSTKLEDSAMYFCASRADTQYFGPGTRLTVL.

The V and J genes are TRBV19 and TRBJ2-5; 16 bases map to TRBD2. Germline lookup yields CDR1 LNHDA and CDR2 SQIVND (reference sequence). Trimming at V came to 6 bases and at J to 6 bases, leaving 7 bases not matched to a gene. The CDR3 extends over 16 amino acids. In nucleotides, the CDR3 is TGTGCCAGTAGCACGGGACTAGCGGGAGGGCAGAAGACCCAGTACTTC. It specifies CASSTGLAGGQKTQYF. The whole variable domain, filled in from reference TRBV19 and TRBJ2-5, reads DGGITQSPKYLFRKEGQNVTLSCEQNLNHDAMYWYRQDPGQGLRLIYYSQIVNDFQKGDIAEGYSVSREKKESFPLTVTSAQKNPTAFYLCASSTGLAGGQKTQYFGPGTRLLVL.

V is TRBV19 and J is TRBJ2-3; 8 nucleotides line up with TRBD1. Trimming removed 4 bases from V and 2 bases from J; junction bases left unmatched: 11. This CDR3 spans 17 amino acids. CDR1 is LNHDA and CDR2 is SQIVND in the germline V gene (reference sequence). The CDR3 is CASSTYRGSFPTDTQYF. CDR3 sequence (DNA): TGTGCCAGTAGTACCTACAGGGGGTCCTTCCCCACAGATACGCAGTATTTT.

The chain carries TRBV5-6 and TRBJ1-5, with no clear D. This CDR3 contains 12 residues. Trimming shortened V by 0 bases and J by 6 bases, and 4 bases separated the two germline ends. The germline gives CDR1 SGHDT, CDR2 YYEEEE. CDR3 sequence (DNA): TGTGCCAGCAGCTTGGCTAGTCAGCCCCAGCATTTT. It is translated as CASSLASQPQHF.

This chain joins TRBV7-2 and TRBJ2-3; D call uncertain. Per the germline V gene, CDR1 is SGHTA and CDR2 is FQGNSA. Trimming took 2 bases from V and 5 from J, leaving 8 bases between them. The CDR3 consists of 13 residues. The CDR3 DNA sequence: TGTGCCAGCAGCTTACCGGCGTTAGATACGCAGTATTTT. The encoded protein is CASSLPALDTQYF.

The CDR3 DNA sequence: TGTGCCAGCAGCTTAGCTTTAGGTCAGATCTACGAGCAGTACTTC. Translation gives CASSLALGQIYEQYF. The chain links TRBV7-8 to TRBJ2-7; no clear D gene. Germline loops: CDR1 SGHVS, CDR2 FQNEAQ. The CDR3 contains 15 residues. V dropped 0 bases and J dropped 3 bases, with 12 bases sitting between them.

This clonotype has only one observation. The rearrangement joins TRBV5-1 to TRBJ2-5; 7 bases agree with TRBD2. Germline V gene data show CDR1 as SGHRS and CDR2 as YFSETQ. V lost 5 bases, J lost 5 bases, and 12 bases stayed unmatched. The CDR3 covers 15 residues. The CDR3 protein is CASSSSGSLGETQYF. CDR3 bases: TGCGCCAGCAGTTCTAGCGGTTCCCTTGGGGAGACCCAGTACTTC. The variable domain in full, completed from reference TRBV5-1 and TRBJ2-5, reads KAGVTQTPRYLIKTRGQQVTLSCSPISGHRSVSWYQQTPGQGLQFLFEYFSETQRNKGNFPGRFSGRQFSNSRSEMNVSTLELGDSALYLCASSSSGSLGETQYFGPGTRLLVL.

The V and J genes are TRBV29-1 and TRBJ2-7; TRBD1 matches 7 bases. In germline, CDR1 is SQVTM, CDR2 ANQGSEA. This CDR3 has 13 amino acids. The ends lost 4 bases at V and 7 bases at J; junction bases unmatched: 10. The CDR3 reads CSVVGQGVGEQYF. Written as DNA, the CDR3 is TGCAGCGTTGTAGGGCAGGGGGTAGGGGAGCAGTACTTC.

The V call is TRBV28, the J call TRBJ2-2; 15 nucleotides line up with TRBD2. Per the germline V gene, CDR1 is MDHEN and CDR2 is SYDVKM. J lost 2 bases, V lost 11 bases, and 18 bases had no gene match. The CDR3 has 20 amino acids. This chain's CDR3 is CASSRVLPGLAGGNTGELFF. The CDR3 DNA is TGTGCCTCCTCCCGGGTCCTACCGGGACTAGCGGGAGGAAACACCGGGGAGCTGTTTTTT.

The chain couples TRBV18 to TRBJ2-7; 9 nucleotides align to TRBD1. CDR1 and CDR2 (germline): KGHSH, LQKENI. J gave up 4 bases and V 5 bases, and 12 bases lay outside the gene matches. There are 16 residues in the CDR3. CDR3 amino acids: CASSSSGQGIVYEQYF. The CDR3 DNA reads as TGTGCCAGCTCATCTTCGGGACAGGGAATAGTTTACGAGCAGTACTTC.

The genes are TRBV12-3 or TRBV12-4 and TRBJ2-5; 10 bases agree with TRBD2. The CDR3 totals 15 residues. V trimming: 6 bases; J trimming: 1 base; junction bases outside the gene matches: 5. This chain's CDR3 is CASSTSGAAQETQYF. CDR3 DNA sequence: TGTGCCAGCAGCACTAGCGGGGCAGCCCAAGAGACCCAGTACTTC.

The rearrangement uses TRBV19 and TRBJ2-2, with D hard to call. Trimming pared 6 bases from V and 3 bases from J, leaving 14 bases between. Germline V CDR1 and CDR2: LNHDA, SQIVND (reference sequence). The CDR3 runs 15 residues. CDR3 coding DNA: TGTGCCAGTAGCCTGTTTGGGATCTACACCGGGGAGCTGTTTTTT. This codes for CASSLFGIYTGELFF.

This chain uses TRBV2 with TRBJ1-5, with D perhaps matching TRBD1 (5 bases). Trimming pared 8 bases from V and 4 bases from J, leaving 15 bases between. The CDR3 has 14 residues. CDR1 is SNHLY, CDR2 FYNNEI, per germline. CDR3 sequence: CASAGTAQNQPQHF. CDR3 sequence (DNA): TGTGCCAGCGCGGGGACGGCACAGAATCAGCCCCAGCATTTT. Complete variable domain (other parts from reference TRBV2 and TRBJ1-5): EPEVTQTPSHQVTQMGQEVILRCVPISNHLYFYWYRQILGQKVEFLVSFYNNEISEKSEIFDDQFSVERPDGSNFTLKIRSTKLEDSAMYFCASAGTAQNQPQHFGDGTRLSIL.